These 27 T cell receptor beta chains share one sample of origin, sequenced in a study of OX40 agonist ivuxolimab in advanced cancers. Repertoires were generated with immunoSEQ multiplex PCR, while TCRdb's copy carries only in-frame clones and drops some. The sample includes approximately 19,000 clones, approximately 76% of them seen just once. This material consisted of CD4+ or CD8+ T cells sorted from blood, taken in a trial of the OX40 agonist ivuxolimab. All receptors derive from an adult with an advanced solid tumor such as melanoma, head and neck, liver or kidney cancer.

This clone is classed as medium-sized (0.01 to 0.1%). The chain is built from TRBV19 and TRBJ2-1, with TRBD2 matching over 10 bases. J gave up 5 bases and V 4 bases, and 8 bases lay outside the gene matches. The CDR3 extends over 16 amino acids. Germline lookup yields CDR1 LNHDA and CDR2 SQIVND (reference sequence). The CDR3 DNA sequence: TGTGCCAGTAGTACCTCCGGGACTAGCGCCGACAATGAGCAGTTCTTC. This encodes CASSTSGTSADNEQFF.

This chain connects TRBV4-1 to TRBJ2-3; no reliable D call. This CDR3 is built from 15 residues. CDR1 MGHRA and CDR2 YSYEKL come from the germline V gene. V lost 8 bases and J 3 bases, leaving 18 bases between the germline ends. The CDR3 reads CASRVELSRTDTQYF. In DNA, the CDR3 is TGCGCCAGCCGCGTGGAACTATCACGAACAGATACGCAGTATTTT.

This chain uses TRBV28 with TRBJ2-1; D is perhaps TRBD1 (6 bases). The V gene's germline CDR1 is MDHEN and CDR2 SYDVKM. The CDR3 sequence is 14 residues long. With 2 bases removed from V and 4 bases from J, the gap between germline ends came to 9 bases. The CDR3 loop is CASSLKTGYNEQFF. The CDR3 nucleotides are TGTGCCAGCAGTTTAAAAACAGGGTACAATGAGCAGTTCTTC.

CDR3 nucleotides: TGTGCCAACCGGGACGAGAACACCGGGGAGCTGTTTTTT. Translation: CANRDENTGELFF. The rearrangement joins TRBV6-1 to TRBJ2-2, with D perhaps given as TRBD1 or TRBD2 (5 bases each). The CDR3 consists of 13 residues. The germline V gene encodes CDR1 MNHNS and CDR2 SASEGT. V gave up 10 bases and J gave up 1 base, with 10 bases separating them.

Written as DNA, the CDR3 is TGCGCCAGCAGCCCTCTCTCCGGGTACGAGCAGTACTTC. Translated, it gives CASSPLSGYEQYF. The chain links TRBV4-1 to TRBJ2-7; unclear D gene. The CDR3 has 13 residues. CDR1 is MGHRA and CDR2 is YSYEKL in the germline V gene. Trimming left V 4 bases short and J 4 bases short, with 11 bases between.

The rearrangement joins TRBV29-1 to TRBJ2-5; 7 bases are a match to TRBD2. Trimming removed 0 bases from V and 2 bases from J; junction bases left unmatched: 3. The length of the CDR3 is 14 residues. Germline-derived CDR1 and CDR2 are SQVTM and ANQGSEA. The CDR3 sequence is CSVEDLREQETQYF. In DNA, the CDR3 is TGCAGCGTTGAAGATCTGCGGGAGCAAGAGACCCAGTACTTC.

The rearrangement uses TRBV27 and TRBJ2-2; no clear D gene. This CDR3 is built from 14 residues. Trimming cost V 5 bases and J 5 bases, with 12 bases left between them. From germline, CDR1 is MNHEY and CDR2 SMNVEV (reference sequence). The chain's CDR3 is CASSQGWITGELFF. As DNA, the CDR3 is TGTGCCAGCAGTCAAGGGTGGATAACCGGGGAGCTGTTTTTT.

The chain is built from TRBV29-1 and TRBJ1-1; no definite D call. V lost 1 base, J lost 3 bases, and 12 bases lay in between. Looked up from germline, CDR1 is SQVTM and CDR2 is ANQGSEA. CDR3 length: 14 amino acids. Here the CDR3 reads CSVEGATEDTEAFF. DNA for the CDR3: TGCAGCGTTGAAGGAGCGACCGAGGACACTGAAGCTTTCTTT. The whole variable domain, filled in from reference TRBV29-1 and TRBJ1-1, reads SAVISQKPSRDICQRGTSLTIQCQVDSQVTMMFWYRQQPGQSLTLIATANQGSEATYESGFVIDKFPISRPNLTFSTLTVSNMSPEDSSIYLCSVEGATEDTEAFFGQGTRLTVV.

The chain joins TRBV13 to TRBJ2-3; TRBD1 aligns across 9 bases. The CDR3 has 15 amino acids. The germline V gene encodes CDR1 PRHDT and CDR2 FYEKMQ (reference sequence). J lost 4 bases, V lost 4 bases, and 6 bases had no gene match. The CDR3 region is CASSSYRGQADTQYF. The CDR3 DNA reads as TGTGCCAGCAGCTCATACAGGGGGCAGGCAGATACGCAGTATTTT.

This clone was observed a handful of times. Here the CDR3 reads CASSLGTRGTEAFF. In DNA, the CDR3 is TGTGCCAGCAGCTTAGGAACCCGGGGGACTGAAGCTTTCTTT. The V and J genes are TRBV7-6 and TRBJ1-1; weak D call: TRBD1 (5 bases). The CDR3 covers 14 residues. Trimming pared 1 base from V and 5 bases from J, leaving 11 bases between. Germline CDR1 and CDR2: SGHVS and FNYEAQ.

The chain carries TRBV7-3 and TRBJ2-3; 7 bases agree with TRBD1. The CDR3 has 17 residues. The V gene's germline CDR1 is SGHTA and CDR2 FQGTGA. V trimming: 4 bases; J trimming: 2 bases; junction bases outside the gene matches: 12. CDR3 residues: CASSSSDRRKHTDTQYF. In DNA, the CDR3 is TGTGCCAGCAGCTCCTCGGACAGGAGAAAACACACAGATACGCAGTATTTT.

CDR3 protein: CATSRDRAGAGYTF. The DNA of the CDR3 is TGTGCCACCAGCAGAGATAGGGCAGGGGCTGGCTACACCTTC. V is TRBV15 and J is TRBJ1-2, with D maybe TRBD1 (6 bases). Germline loops: CDR1 LNHNV, CDR2 YYDKDF (reference sequence). V lost 0 bases to trimming and J lost 7 bases, with 12 bases between them. The CDR3 has 14 residues.

The chain recombines TRBV6-1 with TRBJ2-5; 12 positions match TRBD2. In germline, CDR1 is MNHNS, CDR2 SASEGT. The CDR3 has 15 residues. V shed 2 bases and J 4 bases; nucleotides not matched to a gene: 2. The CDR3 reads CASSELAGGPETQYF. CDR3 in DNA: TGTGCCAGCAGTGAACTAGCGGGGGGGCCAGAGACCCAGTACTTC.

V is TRBV27 and J is TRBJ2-7; 7 positions agree with TRBD2. CDR3 length: 13 amino acids. V lost 6 bases to trimming and J lost 2 bases; unmatched junction nucleotides: 4. Germline values: CDR1 MNHEY, CDR2 SMNVEV (reference sequence). The DNA of the CDR3 is TGTGCCAGCAGGGGTAGCGGGCCCTACGAGCAGTACTTC. Residues: CASRGSGPYEQYF.

This clone was recorded at least ten times. V is TRBV27 and J is TRBJ2-1; no reliable D call. The CDR3 extends over 13 amino acids. Trimming shortened V by 4 bases and J by 6 bases, and 10 bases separated the two germline ends. From germline, CDR1 is MNHEY and CDR2 SMNVEV (reference sequence). This CDR3 reads CASSSTPGNEQFF. The CDR3 region has the DNA TGTGCCAGCAGTTCGACACCAGGCAATGAGCAGTTCTTC.

The rearrangement links TRBV5-6 to TRBJ2-3; TRBD1 is a possible D gene (6 bases). This CDR3 contains 18 residues. CDR1 and CDR2 from the germline V gene are SGHDT and YYEEEE. V lost 2 bases, J lost 0 bases, and 19 bases lay in between. This CDR3 reads CASSFGIRDTSSTDTQYF. The CDR3 bases are TGTGCCAGCAGCTTTGGAATCCGGGACACCTCTAGCACAGATACGCAGTATTTT.

The chain joins TRBV7-9 to TRBJ2-2; 7 bases match TRBD1. The CDR3 has 14 amino acids. Looked up from germline, CDR1 is SEHNR and CDR2 is FQNEAQ (reference sequence). J lost 5 bases, V lost 2 bases, and 2 bases had no gene match. The CDR3 protein is CASSLSRGTGELFF. In DNA, the CDR3 is TGTGCCAGCAGCTTAAGCAGGGGGACCGGGGAGCTGTTTTTT.

The gene calls are TRBV29-1 and TRBJ2-1; maybe TRBD1 (6 bases). Germline lookup yields CDR1 SQVTM and CDR2 ANQGSEA. This CDR3 spans 13 amino acids. Trimming pared 2 bases from V and 6 bases from J, leaving 11 bases between. CDR3 nucleotides: TGCAGCGTTGAATTGGGGGCCGGCAATGAGCAGTTCTTC. Translation gives CSVELGAGNEQFF.

The genes are TRBV2 and TRBJ2-5; 10 bases agree with TRBD2. V trimming: 8 bases; J trimming: 4 bases; junction bases outside the gene matches: 13. Germline V gene lookup returns CDR1 SNHLY and CDR2 FYNNEI. The CDR3 is 16 residues long. The CDR3 region is CASSPGLAGAGETQYF. The CDR3 DNA follows: TGTGCCAGCTCCCCGGGGCTAGCGGGAGCCGGAGAGACCCAGTACTTC.

This chain connects TRBV7-9 to TRBJ2-7; D not certain. The V gene lost 0 bases and the J gene lost 2 bases, with 11 bases spanning the gap. The CDR3 runs 15 residues. Per the germline V gene, CDR1 is SEHNR and CDR2 is FQNEAQ (reference sequence). The CDR3 region has the DNA TGTGCCAGCAGCTTAGCGAGTGTTGGAGCCTACGAGCAGTACTTC. This sequence encodes CASSLASVGAYEQYF.

The chain employs TRBV4-3 and TRBJ2-3; D might be TRBD2 (6 bases). Germline V gene data show CDR1 as LGHNA and CDR2 as YSLEER. The CDR3 sequence is 16 residues long. V was trimmed by 4 bases and J by 0 bases, leaving 14 bases between them. DNA of the CDR3: TGCGCCAGCAGCCCTTGGACTACACTGAGCACAGATACGCAGTATTTT. Translating gives CASSPWTTLSTDTQYF.

CDR3 sequence (DNA): TGTGCCAGCAGCTTATGGACAGGGGACGAGACCCAGTACTTC. This encodes CASSLWTGDETQYF. The chain recombines TRBV7-9 with TRBJ2-5; 9 bases match TRBD1. There are 14 residues in the CDR3. CDR1 is SEHNR, CDR2 FQNEAQ, per germline (reference sequence). The V and J ends lost 2 bases and 5 bases, in that order; junction bases with no gene match: 3.

The chain joins TRBV4-1 to TRBJ2-2, with 9 bases lining up with TRBD2. V gave up 1 base and J gave up 2 bases; unmatched junction bases: 8. The germline gives CDR1 MGHRA, CDR2 YSYEKL. The CDR3 extends over 18 amino acids. The CDR3 sequence is CASSQGPAAGGNTGELFF. The CDR3 DNA sequence: TGCGCCAGCAGCCAAGGGCCGGCAGCGGGGGGAAACACCGGGGAGCTGTTTTTT.

In its sample, this clone was seen once. V is TRBV7-8 and J is TRBJ1-4; D remains unclear. Germline lookup yields CDR1 SGHVS and CDR2 FQNEAQ. V shed 5 bases and J shed 5 bases, with 15 bases lying between them. The CDR3 extends over 15 amino acids. CDR3 DNA: TGTGCCAGCAGCCGCACGACGACGGGGAATGAAAAACTGTTTTTT. This codes for CASSRTTTGNEKLFF.

This chain links TRBV11-2 with TRBJ1-1; D unclear. Germline loops: CDR1 SGHAT, CDR2 FQNNGV. Trimming took 5 bases from V and 0 from J, leaving 16 bases between them. There are 16 residues in the CDR3. DNA of the CDR3: TGTGCCAGCAGCCCAGGAACTAAGGGTGTGAACACTGAAGCTTTCTTT. Translating it yields CASSPGTKGVNTEAFF. The full variable domain, rest sourced from reference TRBV11-2 and TRBJ1-1, is EAGVAQSPRYKIIEKRQSVAFWCNPISGHATLYWYQQILGQGPKLLIQFQNNGVVDDSQLPKDRFSAERLKGVDSTLKIQPAKLEDSAVYLCASSPGTKGVNTEAFFGQGTRLTVV.

The chain has TRBV9 and TRBJ2-1; 14 bases are a match to TRBD2. The CDR3 spans 15 residues. Germline V gene lookup returns CDR1 SGDLS and CDR2 YYNGEE. The junction had 6 bases not matched to a gene; V was cut back by 4 bases and J by 9 bases. CDR3 sequence: CASSPRTSGRLEQFF. DNA of the CDR3: TGTGCCAGCAGCCCCAGGACTAGCGGGAGGCTTGAGCAGTTCTTC.

This clone was found once. The V call is TRBV28, the J call TRBJ1-5; D unresolved. There are 15 residues in the CDR3. V was shortened by 0 bases and J by 4 bases, with 10 bases between the two germline ends. Germline V gene lookup returns CDR1 MDHEN and CDR2 SYDVKM. The CDR3: CASSLWQVRNQPQHF. In nucleotides, the CDR3 is TGTGCCAGCAGTTTATGGCAGGTCCGTAATCAGCCCCAGCATTTT.